The T cell receptor (beta chain) described here comes from a study of blood T cell repertoires in COVID-19. For the study at large: There were acute and convalescent COVID-19 samples, and they came from the United States, Italy and Spain. From T cells, B-cell-depleted T cells, or PBMCs came the material, which was cDNA or gDNA.

Data came from immunoSEQ multiplex PCR; TCRdb stores just in-frame clones and leaves some out. The sample has 97,000 or so clones; over 80% are singletons. The CDR3 runs to 13 residues. The V gene's germline CDR1 is SGDLS and CDR2 YYNGEE. Trimming shortened V by 4 bases and J by 6 bases, and 13 bases separated the two germline ends. This TCR was sampled from an elderly man with acute or convalescent COVID-19. V gene TRBV9 combines with J gene TRBJ1-1; D gene unclear. Sequencing input: peripheral blood. The CDR3 loop is CASSPSGRSEAFF. The CDR3 nucleotides are TGTGCCAGCAGCCCTAGCGGGAGGTCTGAAGCTTTCTTT.